In this sample, the clone carrying this T cell receptor (beta chain) turned up a few times. This entry is derived from a study of T-cell reconstitution after alpha-beta-depleted transplantation in children. Germline V gives CDR1 DFQATT, CDR2 SNEGSKA (reference sequence). The length of the CDR3 is 13 residues. Trimming pared 6 bases from V and 5 bases from J, leaving 16 bases between. Unique molecular identifiers tagged the TCRbeta library. Each CDR3 protein is one row after TCRdb ran MiXCR on the PCR reads. The sample records approximately 640,000 distinct CDR3 sequences, roughly 15% being singletons.

The sample in question was PBMCs from the stem cell graft donor, obtained from the stem cell graft. This clonotype was obtained from a human donor who donated a stem cell graft to a child with acute myeloid leukemia. This sequence joins TRBV20-1 and TRBJ2-5; unclear D gene. CDR3 protein: CSASKPRRETQYF. Written as DNA, the CDR3 is TGCAGTGCGAGCAAGCCCCGTCGGGAGACCCAGTACTTC.